This TCR beta chain is from a study of vaccination effects on CD4 cells after COVID-19. With respect to this clone: Its antigen is still unknown.

ViraFEST assay sequencing came after antigen-specific CD4+ T cells were expanded with viral peptide pools. Subsequent to a culture period of 10 days, CD4+ T cells were isolated. Participants completed two doses of the BNT162b2 or mRNA-1273 vaccine. Germline V gives CDR1 SGHDN, CDR2 FVKESK. The CDR3 is made up of 17 amino acids. The junction had 10 bases not matched to a gene; V was cut back by 4 bases and J by 0 bases. Clones were read by immunoSEQ multiplex PCR, and TCRdb kept only the in-frame ones, dropping some. Of about 29,000 clones in the sample, 74% were seen once. This material consisted of CD4+ T cells from PBMCs cultured with HCoV-OC43 spike peptides, taken after COVID-19 vaccination. As for subset: HCoV-OC43 spike overlapping peptide pool stimulation. The rearrangement joins TRBV14 to TRBJ1-2; 8 bases agree with TRBD1. The TCR sequence derives from a human donor who received a COVID-19 vaccine. The CDR3 bases are TGTGCCAGCAGCCCAACCGCGATGACAGGGGCTAACTATGGCTACACCTTC. It specifies CASSPTAMTGANYGYTF.